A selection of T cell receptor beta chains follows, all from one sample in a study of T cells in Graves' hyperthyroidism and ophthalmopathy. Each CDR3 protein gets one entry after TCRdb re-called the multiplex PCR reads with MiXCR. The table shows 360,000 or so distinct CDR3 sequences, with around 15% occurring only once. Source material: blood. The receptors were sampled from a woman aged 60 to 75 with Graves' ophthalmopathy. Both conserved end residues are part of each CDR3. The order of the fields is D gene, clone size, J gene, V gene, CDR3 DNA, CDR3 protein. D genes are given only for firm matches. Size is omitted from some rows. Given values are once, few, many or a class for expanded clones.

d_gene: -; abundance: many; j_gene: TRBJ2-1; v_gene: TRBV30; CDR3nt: TGTGCCTGGAGTTGGCGGGTTAACAATGAGCAGTTCTTC; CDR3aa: CAWSWRVNNEQFF
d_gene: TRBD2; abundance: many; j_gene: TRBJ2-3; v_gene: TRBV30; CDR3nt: TGTGCCTGGAGCGGGACTAGGGGAGCAGATACGCAGTATTTT; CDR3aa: CAWSGTRGADTQYF
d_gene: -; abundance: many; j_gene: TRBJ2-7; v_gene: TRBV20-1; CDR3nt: TGCAGTGCCACGCCCCCGGGCTTCGGAGGATTCGAGCAGTACTTC; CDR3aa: CSATPPGFGGFEQYF
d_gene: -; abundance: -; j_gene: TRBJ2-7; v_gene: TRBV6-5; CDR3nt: TGTGCCAGCAGTTACAGCCCCTCCCACAGGGTCCTGGGCAACGAGCAGTACTTC; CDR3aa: CASSYSPSHRVLGNEQYF
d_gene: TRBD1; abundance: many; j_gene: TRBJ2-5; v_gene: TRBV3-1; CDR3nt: TGTGCCAGCAGCCATGCTCCTGTCGCAGGGGGCTTGGAGACCCAGTACTTC; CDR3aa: CASSHAPVAGGLETQYF
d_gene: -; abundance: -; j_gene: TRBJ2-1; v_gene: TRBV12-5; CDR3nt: TGTGCTAGTGGCCCTTCCCCCCTAGATGAGCAGTTCTTC; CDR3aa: CASGPSPLDEQFF
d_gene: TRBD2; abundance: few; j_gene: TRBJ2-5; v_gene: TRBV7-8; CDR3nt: TGTGCCAGCAGCTTGGGACTAGCGGGAGGAGTGGAGACCCAGTACTTC; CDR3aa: CASSLGLAGGVETQYF
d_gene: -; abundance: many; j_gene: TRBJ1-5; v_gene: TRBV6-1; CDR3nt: TGTGCCAGCAGTCTACACCCGGGAGGGGATCGCAATCAGCCCCAGCATTTT; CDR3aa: CASSLHPGGDRNQPQHF
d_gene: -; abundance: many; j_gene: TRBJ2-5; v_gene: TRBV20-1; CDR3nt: TGCAGTGCTAGGGGGCTAGCGCGCTTGACCCAGTACTTC; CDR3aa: CSARGLARLTQYF
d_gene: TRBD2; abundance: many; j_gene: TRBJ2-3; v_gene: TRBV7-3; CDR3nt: TGTGCCAGCAGCTTAGCCGGGACGGGGGGAACCACAGATACGCAGTATTTT; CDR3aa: CASSLAGTGGTTDTQYF
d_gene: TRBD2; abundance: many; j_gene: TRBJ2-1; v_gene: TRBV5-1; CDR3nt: TGCGCCAGCAGCTTGGTGGGGTGGACTAGCGGTGTGAATGAGCAGTTCTTC; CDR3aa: CASSLVGWTSGVNEQFF
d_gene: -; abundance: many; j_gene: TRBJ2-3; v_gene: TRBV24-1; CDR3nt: TGTGCCACCAGTGGAACAGTCCCCACAGATACGCAGTATTTT; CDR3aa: CATSGTVPTDTQYF
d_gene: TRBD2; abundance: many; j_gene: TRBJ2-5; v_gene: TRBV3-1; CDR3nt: TGTGCCAGCAGCCTAACTGGACTAGCGGGACCCCGGGAGACCCAGTACTTC; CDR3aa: CASSLTGLAGPRETQYF
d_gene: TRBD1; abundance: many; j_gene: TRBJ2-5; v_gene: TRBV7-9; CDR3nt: TGTGCCAGCAGCTCGGCAGGGGGCGTTTGGCAAGAGACCCAGTACTTC; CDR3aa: CASSSAGGVWQETQYF
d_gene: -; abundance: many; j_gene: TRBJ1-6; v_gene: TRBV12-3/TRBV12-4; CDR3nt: TGTGCCAGCACCACTCTCACCCGGGGGGGCGTAGGTTCACCCCTCCACTTT; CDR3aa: CASTTLTRGGVGSPLHF
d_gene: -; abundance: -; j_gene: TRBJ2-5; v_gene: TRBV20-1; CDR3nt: TGCAGTGCTAGAGATACCCCCCCCTACTTC; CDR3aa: CSARDTPPYF
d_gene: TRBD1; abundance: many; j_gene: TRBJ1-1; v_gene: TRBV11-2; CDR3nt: TGTGCCAGCAGCCGCGGGACAGTATTGAACACTGAAGCTTTCTTT; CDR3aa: CASSRGTVLNTEAFF
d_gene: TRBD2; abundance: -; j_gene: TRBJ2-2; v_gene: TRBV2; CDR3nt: TGTGCCAGCAAAGGCGGGGACTACACCGGGGAGCCGTTTTTT; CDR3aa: CASKGGDYTGEPFF
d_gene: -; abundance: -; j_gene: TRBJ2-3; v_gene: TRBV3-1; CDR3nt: TGTGCCAGCAGCCCACTAGCCCCTCGAGATACGCAGTATTTT; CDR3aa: CASSPLAPRDTQYF
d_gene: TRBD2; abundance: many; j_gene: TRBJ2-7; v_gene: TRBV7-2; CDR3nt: TGTGCCAGCAGCAAAACTAGCGGGAGTTACTACTACGAGCAGTACTTC; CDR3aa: CASSKTSGSYYYEQYF
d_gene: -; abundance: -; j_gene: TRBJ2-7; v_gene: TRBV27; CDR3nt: TGTGCCAGCAGCCAAAGAAATACTCCGTTGACAGGCGAAACCTACGAGCAGTACTTC; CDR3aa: CASSQRNTPLTGETYEQYF
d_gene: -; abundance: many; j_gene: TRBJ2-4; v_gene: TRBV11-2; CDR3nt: TGTGCCAGCGGGCGAGTGGACTATCTGGACATTCAGTACTTC; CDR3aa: CASGRVDYLDIQYF
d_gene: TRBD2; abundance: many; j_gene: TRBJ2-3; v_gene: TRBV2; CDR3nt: TGTGCCAGCAGTGAATGGCGGGAGACAGATACGCAGTATTTT; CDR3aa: CASSEWRETDTQYF
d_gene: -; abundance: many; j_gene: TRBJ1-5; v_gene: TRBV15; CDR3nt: TGTGCCACCAGCAAATCAGACTCACCCCAGCATTTT; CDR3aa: CATSKSDSPQHF
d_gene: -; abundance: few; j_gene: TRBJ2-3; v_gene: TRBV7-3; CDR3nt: TGTGCCAGCAGCTCCCTCGGGGGCACAGATACGCAGTATTTT; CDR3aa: CASSSLGGTDTQYF
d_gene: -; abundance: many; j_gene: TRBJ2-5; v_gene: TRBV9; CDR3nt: TGTGCCAGCAGCGTAGGCACCCGGGAGACCCAGTACTTC; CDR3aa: CASSVGTRETQYF
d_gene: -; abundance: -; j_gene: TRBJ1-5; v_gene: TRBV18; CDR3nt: TGTGCCAGCTCCCCAACCCGAGGCGTGCAGCCCCAGCATTTT; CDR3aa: CASSPTRGVQPQHF
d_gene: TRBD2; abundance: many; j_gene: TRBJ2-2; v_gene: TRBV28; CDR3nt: TGTGCCAGCAGCACGACTAGCCTTGGCACCGGGGAGCTGTTTTTT; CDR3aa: CASSTTSLGTGELFF
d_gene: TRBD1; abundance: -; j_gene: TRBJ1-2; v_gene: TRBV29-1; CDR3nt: TGCAGCGTCCGACAGGGGCTCTATGGCTACACCTTC; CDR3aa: CSVRQGLYGYTF
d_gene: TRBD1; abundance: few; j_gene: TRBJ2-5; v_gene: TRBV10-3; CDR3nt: TGTGCCATCAGTGAGGGAGGACAGGGGAAGGGGGAGACCCAGTACTTC; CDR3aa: CAISEGGQGKGETQYF
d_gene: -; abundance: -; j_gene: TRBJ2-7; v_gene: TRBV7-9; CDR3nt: TGTGCCAGCACCGGACTGAGAAACTACGAGCAGTACTTC; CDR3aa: CASTGLRNYEQYF
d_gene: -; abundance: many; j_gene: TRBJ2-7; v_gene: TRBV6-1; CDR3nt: TGTGCCAGCAGCAGGGGACACCCCTACGAGCAGTACTTC; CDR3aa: CASSRGHPYEQYF
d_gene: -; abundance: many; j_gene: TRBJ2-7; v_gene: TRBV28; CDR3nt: TGTGCCAGCAGTTTATTGCCGGGGCTCTACGAGCAGTACTTC; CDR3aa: CASSLLPGLYEQYF
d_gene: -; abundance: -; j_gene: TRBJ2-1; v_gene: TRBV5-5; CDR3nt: TGTGCCAGCAGCTCTGACGGGTCTTCCTACAATGAGCAGTTCTTC; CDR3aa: CASSSDGSSYNEQFF
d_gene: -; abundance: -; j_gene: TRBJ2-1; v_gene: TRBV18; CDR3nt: TGTGCCAGCTCACGCCAGGGGGGCCGACACAATGAGCAGTTCTTC; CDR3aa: CASSRQGGRHNEQFF
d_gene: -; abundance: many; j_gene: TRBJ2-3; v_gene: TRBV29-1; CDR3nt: TGCAGCGTTGAAGGGTGGTTCGCAGATACGCAGTATTTT; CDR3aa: CSVEGWFADTQYF
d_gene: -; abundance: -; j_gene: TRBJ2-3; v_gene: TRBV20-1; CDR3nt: TGCAGTGCTGGGGACGAGCGGGCAAGAGATACGCAGTATTTT; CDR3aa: CSAGDERARDTQYF
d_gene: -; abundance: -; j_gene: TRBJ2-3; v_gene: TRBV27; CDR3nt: TGTGCCACCAGGTGGCGGACAGATACGCAGTATTTT; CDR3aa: CATRWRTDTQYF
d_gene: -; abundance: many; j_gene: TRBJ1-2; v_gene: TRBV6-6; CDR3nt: TGTGCCAGCAGTTACTCCGGGCTACCTAACTATGGCTACACCTTC; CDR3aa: CASSYSGLPNYGYTF
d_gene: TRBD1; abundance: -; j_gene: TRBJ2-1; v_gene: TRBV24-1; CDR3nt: TGTGCCACCAGTGCCCCGGGGGGACAGGGGGCCAATGAGCAGTTCTTC; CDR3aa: CATSAPGGQGANEQFF
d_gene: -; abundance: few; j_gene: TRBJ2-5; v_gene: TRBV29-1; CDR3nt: TGCAGCGTTGAAGATCGAGAGGGTATCGAGACCCAGTACTTC; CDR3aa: CSVEDREGIETQYF
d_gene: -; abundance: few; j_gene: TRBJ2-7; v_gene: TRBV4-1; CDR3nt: TGCGCCAGCAGCCAAGACGCGTTAAGCAATGATAAAAGGGACGAGCAGTACTTC; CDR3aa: CASSQDALSNDKRDEQYF
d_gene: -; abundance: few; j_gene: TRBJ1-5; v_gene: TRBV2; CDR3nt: TGTGCCAGCAGTCGTTCGGTGTCCGTGGGCAATCAGCCCCAGCATTTT; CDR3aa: CASSRSVSVGNQPQHF
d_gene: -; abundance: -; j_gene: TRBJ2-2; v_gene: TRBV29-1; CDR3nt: TGCAGCGCCCTCGGGTCGAACACCGGGGAGCTGTTTTTT; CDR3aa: CSALGSNTGELFF
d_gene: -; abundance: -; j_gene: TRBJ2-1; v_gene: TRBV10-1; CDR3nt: TGCGCCAGCAGCCGGGAGTTGGGTCAGTCGGGTGAGCAGTTCTTC; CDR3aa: CASSRELGQSGEQFF
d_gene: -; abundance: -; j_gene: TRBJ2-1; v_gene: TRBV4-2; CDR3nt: TGTGCCAGCAGCCAAGAGGGCAACTCCTACAATGAGCAGTTCTTC; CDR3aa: CASSQEGNSYNEQFF
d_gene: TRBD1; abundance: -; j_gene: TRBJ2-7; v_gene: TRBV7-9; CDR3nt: TGTGCCAGCAGCACTGACAGGGGGGTCTCCTACGAGCAGTACTTC; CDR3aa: CASSTDRGVSYEQYF
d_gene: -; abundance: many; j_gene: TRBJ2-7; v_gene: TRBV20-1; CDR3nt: TGCAGTGCTAGAGATGGCTCGGATGGTTACGAGCAGTACTTC; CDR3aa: CSARDGSDGYEQYF
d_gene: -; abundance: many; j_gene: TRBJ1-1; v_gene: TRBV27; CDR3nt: TGTGCCAGCAGTTGGACAGCAACCCGTGAAGCTTTCTTT; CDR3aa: CASSWTATREAFF
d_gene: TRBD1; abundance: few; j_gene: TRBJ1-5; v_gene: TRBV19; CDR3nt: TGTGCCAGTAGTGATCGTGTTGGGGCAGGGGGAGGCAATCAGCCCCAGCATTTT; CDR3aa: CASSDRVGAGGGNQPQHF
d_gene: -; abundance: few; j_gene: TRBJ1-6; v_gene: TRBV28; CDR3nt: TGTGCCAGCAGCTCCTCCCTGGGCGTTAATTCACCCCTCCACTTT; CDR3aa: CASSSSLGVNSPLHF
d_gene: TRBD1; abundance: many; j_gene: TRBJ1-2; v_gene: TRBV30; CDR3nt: TGTGCCTGTCCGAGGACAGGGTACGGCTACACCTTC; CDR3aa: CACPRTGYGYTF
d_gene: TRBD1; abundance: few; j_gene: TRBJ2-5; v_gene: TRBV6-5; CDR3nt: TGTGCCAGCAGTTACTCCGGACAGGGTCAAGAGACCCAGTACTTC; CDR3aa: CASSYSGQGQETQYF
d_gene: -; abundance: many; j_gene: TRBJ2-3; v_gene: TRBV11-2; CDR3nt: TGTGCCAGCAGCTTAGAGTCTGAGCAGTATTTT; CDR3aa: CASSLESEQYF
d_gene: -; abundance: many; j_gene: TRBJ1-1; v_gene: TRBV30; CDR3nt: TGTGCCTGGAGTCCAACTTGGGACTCCAACAACACTGAAGCTTTCTTT; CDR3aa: CAWSPTWDSNNTEAFF
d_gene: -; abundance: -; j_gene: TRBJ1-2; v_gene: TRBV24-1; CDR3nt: TGTGCCACCAGTGACCCGGAGGGTGGCTACACCTTC; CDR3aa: CATSDPEGGYTF
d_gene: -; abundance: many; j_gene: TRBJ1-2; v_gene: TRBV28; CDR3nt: TGTGCCAGCAGTACCACGGCCCAGCGTGGCTACACCTTC; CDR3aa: CASSTTAQRGYTF
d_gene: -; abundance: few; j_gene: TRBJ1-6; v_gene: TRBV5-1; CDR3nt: TGCGCCAGCAGTAGGGAGGCTAATTCACCCCTCCACTTT; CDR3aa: CASSREANSPLHF